This TCR beta chain was sequenced in a study of blood T cell repertoires in COVID-19. Study-wide context: Some COVID-19 samples were acute and others convalescent; all came from the United States, Italy and Spain. The cDNA or gDNA used as material had been derived from T cells, B-cell-depleted T cells, or PBMCs.

This CDR3 spans 13 amino acids. The V end was cut by 5 bases, the J end by 0 bases, with 7 bases between. Germline-derived CDR1 and CDR2 are LGHDT and YNNKEL (reference sequence). Source study methods: Nucleated cell number was recorded as an estimate derived from reference gene primer amplification. Here immunoSEQ multiplex PCR was the method, and the copy in TCRdb shows in-frame clones only, minus some. D and trimming were read from the DNA, whereas the V and J calls and clone size are those reported in that table. Among approximately 200,000 clones listed, approximately 81% were seen once. Sequencing was done on a sample of peripheral blood. The clonotype comes from a man aged 40-49 years with acute or convalescent COVID-19. The rearrangement joins TRBV3-1 (or the pseudogene TRBV3-2) to TRBJ1-1; D is ambiguous. The CDR3 reads CASSNRVNTEAFF. For the CDR3, the DNA is TGTGCCAGCAGCAATCGGGTGAACACTGAAGCTTTCTTT.